The 5 T cell receptor beta chains below come from one sample, sequenced in a study of OX40 agonist ivuxolimab in advanced cancers. Some clones are missing from TCRdb's copy, which holds only in-frame ones; the method was immunoSEQ multiplex PCR. The sample lists tens of thousands of clones; about 90% were seen once. The specimen comprised CD4+ or CD8+ T cells sorted from blood, sampled in a trial of the OX40 agonist ivuxolimab. These receptors were taken from an adult with an advanced solid tumor such as melanoma, head and neck, liver or kidney cancer.

The rearrangement uses TRBV19 and TRBJ1-1, with D tentatively TRBD1 (5 bases). The CDR3 is 14 amino acids. Per the germline V gene, CDR1 is LNHDA and CDR2 is SQIVND (reference sequence). V was pared by 3 bases and J by 4 bases, with 12 bases between. Here the CDR3 reads CASSMLTDFTEAFF. As DNA, the CDR3 is TGTGCCAGTAGTATGTTGACAGACTTCACTGAAGCTTTCTTT.

The gene calls are TRBV7-2 and TRBJ2-5, with 11 bases matching TRBD2. Germline V gene sequence: CDR1 SGHTA, CDR2 FQGNSA. The CDR3 contains 17 residues. V shed 3 bases and J 5 bases; nucleotides not matched to a gene: 11. CDR3 sequence reads: CASSFGLAGPEGETQYF. The CDR3 DNA sequence: TGTGCCAGCAGCTTCGGACTAGCGGGCCCCGAGGGGGAGACCCAGTACTTC.

The chain links TRBV10-3 to TRBJ2-7; D remains ambiguous. Trimming took off 2 bases at V and 2 bases at J, with 4 bases between the two ends. Germline V CDR1 and CDR2: ENHRY, SYGVKD. This CDR3 has 12 amino acids. For the CDR3, the DNA is TGTGCCATCAGTGAGGACCCCTACGAGCAGTACTTC. It translates to CAISEDPYEQYF.

This clone has a handful of counts. The genes are TRBV30 and TRBJ1-4; D gene uncertain. The germline CDR1 and CDR2 sequences are GTSNPN and SVGIG (reference sequence). Trimming stripped 4 bases from V and 8 bases from J, with 11 bases between. The CDR3 runs 12 residues. For the CDR3, the DNA is TGTGCCTGGAACTTGGGTGGGGAAAAACTGTTTTTT. Protein: CAWNLGGEKLFF.

The chain links TRBV13 to TRBJ1-3; no firm D call. V lost 5 bases and J 9 bases, leaving 14 bases between the germline ends. Germline CDR1 PRHDT, CDR2 FYEKMQ (reference sequence). The CDR3 totals 13 residues. DNA of the CDR3: TGTGCCAGCAGCCTACGAGCCACTGGCACCATATATTTT. Encoded protein: CASSLRATGTIYF.